This T cell receptor (beta chain) stems from a study of beta chain features in type 1 diabetes. This CDR3 comprises 12 residues. The V end was cut by 0 bases, the J end by 8 bases, with 7 bases between. Per the germline V gene, CDR1 is SNHLY and CDR2 is FYNNEI. Sequencing targeted expressed TCRB transcripts, as all isolated RNA had been reverse transcribed. The protocol was immunoSEQ multiplex PCR, while the TCRdb copy is restricted to in-frame clones and leaves out a portion. This sample has nearly 350,000 clones, with roughly 8% found just once. This chain links TRBV2 with TRBJ1-2; D unresolved. The sequenced sample consisted of central memory CD4+ T cells from blood. The receptor comes from a young woman in good health. CDR3 DNA sequence: TGTGCCAGCAGTGAAGCCGGAAAGGGCTACACCTTC. Its protein is CASSEAGKGYTF. Variable domain in full (rest from reference TRBV2 and TRBJ1-2): EPEVTQTPSHQVTQMGQEVILRCVPISNHLYFYWYRQILGQKVEFLVSFYNNEISEKSEIFDDQFSVERPDGSNFTLKIRSTKLEDSAMYFCASSEAGKGYTFGSGTRLTVV.